A selection of T cell receptor beta chains follows, all from one sample in a study of control samples from healthy donors and cancer patients. Assay: immunoSEQ multiplex PCR; the TCRdb copy retains only in-frame clones and omits some. The sample contains under 150,000 clones, about 93% of which appear only once. The material sequenced was PBMCs. These receptors originate from a man aged 50 or older with head and neck cancer. Each CDR3 is given with its conserved first and last residue. The D gene is left open where the match is weak. A row's size may be missing; if present it is once, few, many or a size class.

d_call | clone_size | j_call | v_call | cdr3_aa | cdr3_nt
TRBD1 | NA | TRBJ1-1 | TRBV4-1 | CASSQEGTGPEAFF | TGCGCCAGCAGCCAAGAAGGGACAGGGCCTGAAGCTTTCTTT
NA | NA | TRBJ2-7 | TRBV28 | CASSLVSYEQYF | TGTGCCAGCAGTTTAGTCAGCTACGAGCAGTACTTC
TRBD1 | once | TRBJ1-4 | TRBV4-2 | CASSQGDRGLSNEKLFF | TGTGCCAGCAGCCAAGGGGACAGGGGTTTATCTAATGAAAAACTGTTTTTT
NA | NA | TRBJ1-6 | TRBV19 | CASSTDGHSPLHF | TGTGCCAGTAGTACCGACGGGCATTCACCCCTCCACTTT
TRBD2 | NA | TRBJ2-3 | TRBV7-2 | CASSLVTSGPTDTQYF | TGTGCCAGCAGCTTAGTCACTAGCGGGCCCACAGATACGCAGTATTTT
NA | NA | TRBJ1-2 | TRBV9 | CASSVDRSYTF | TGTGCCAGCAGCGTAGATCGAAGCTACACCTTC
NA | NA | TRBJ1-6 | TRBV2 | CASTSEVVGYSPLHF | TGTGCCAGCACTTCGGAGGTAGTCGGTTATTCACCCCTCCACTTT
NA | NA | TRBJ2-3 | TRBV13 | CASSLIDFYTDTQYF | TGTGCCAGCAGCTTAATCGACTTCTACACAGATACGCAGTATTTT
TRBD2 | NA | TRBJ2-1 | TRBV6-1 | CASSEVGTTFNEQFF | TGTGCCAGCAGTGAAGTGGGGACTACCTTCAATGAGCAGTTCTTC
NA | once | TRBJ2-3 | TRBV6-2/TRBV6-3 | CASSLRGPPDTQYF | TGTGCCAGCAGTTTGCGGGGGCCACCAGATACGCAGTATTTT
NA | NA | TRBJ2-5 | TRBV12-5 | CASGSTGSETQYF | TGTGCTAGTGGTTCGACAGGATCCGAGACCCAGTACTTC
NA | NA | TRBJ2-3 | TRBV5-1 | CASGDGHRGTQYF | TGCGCCAGTGGGGACGGGCACAGAGGTACGCAGTATTTT
NA | NA | TRBJ1-1 | TRBV6-2/TRBV6-3 | CASSDRGLNTEAFF | TGTGCCAGCAGCGACCGGGGACTGAACACTGAAGCTTTCTTT
TRBD1 | NA | TRBJ1-6 | TRBV5-1 | CASSLGGTGEAPLHF | TGCGCCAGCAGCTTGGGGGGGACAGGGGAAGCACCCCTCCACTTT
TRBD2 | NA | TRBJ2-5 | TRBV30 | CAWSPSGGRAQYF | TGTGCCTGGAGTCCTAGCGGGGGGAGGGCCCAGTACTTC
TRBD1 | NA | TRBJ2-3 | TRBV7-2 | CASTPRDRGPDTQYF | TGTGCCAGCACCCCCCGGGACAGGGGTCCAGATACGCAGTATTTT
NA | NA | TRBJ1-2 | TRBV7-3 | CASSPDRIAYTF | TGTGCCAGCAGCCCAGATAGGATTGCCTACACCTTC
NA | few | TRBJ1-3 | TRBV6-1 | CASSESGAQGNTIYF | TGTGCCAGCAGTGAAAGCGGGGCGCAGGGAAACACCATATATTTT
TRBD2 | NA | TRBJ2-1 | TRBV25-1 | CASTEGASGGYEQFF | TGTGCCAGCACCGAGGGTGCTAGCGGGGGTTATGAGCAGTTCTTC
NA | NA | TRBJ1-1 | TRBV11-2 | CAPRRGRGTEAFF | TGTGCACCAAGGCGGGGGAGGGGGACTGAAGCTTTCTTT
TRBD1 | NA | TRBJ1-3 | TRBV10-3 | CAITRAGTGKAGNTIYF | TGTGCCATCACCCGCGCCGGGACAGGGAAAGCTGGAAACACCATATATTTT
TRBD1 | NA | TRBJ1-2 | TRBV30 | CAWSGGQGYGYTF | TGTGCCTGGAGTGGGGGACAGGGGTACGGCTACACCTTC
TRBD1 | NA | TRBJ1-1 | TRBV9 | CASSAVVGQGGTEAFF | TGTGCCAGCAGCGCAGTAGTAGGACAGGGTGGCACTGAAGCTTTCTTT
NA | NA | TRBJ2-7 | TRBV18 | CASSHSYEQYF | TGTGCCAGCTCACACTCCTACGAGCAGTACTTC
NA | NA | TRBJ1-5 | TRBV6-2/TRBV6-3 | CASSRDLDQPQHF | TGTGCCAGCAGTCGAGATCTGGACCAGCCCCAGCATTTT
NA | few | TRBJ1-2 | TRBV3-1/TRBV3-2 | CASSLDRTFYGYTF | TGTGCCAGCAGCTTGGACAGAACGTTCTATGGCTACACCTTC
NA | NA | TRBJ2-7 | TRBV4-1 | CASSQDLREQYF | TGCGCCAGCAGCCAAGATCTAAGGGAGCAGTACTTC
NA | once | TRBJ2-2 | TRBV15 | CATSRDYTGLDTGELFF | TGTGCCACCAGCAGAGACTATACAGGGTTGGACACCGGGGAGCTGTTTTTT
TRBD2 | NA | TRBJ2-1 | TRBV4-2 | CASSQTGGSYNEQFF | TGTGCCAGCAGCCAAACCGGGGGGTCCTACAATGAGCAGTTCTTC
TRBD1 | NA | TRBJ1-4 | TRBV6-5 | CASSRQDRTNEKLFF | TGTGCCAGCAGCCGTCAGGACAGGACTAATGAAAAACTGTTTTTT
TRBD1 | NA | TRBJ2-3 | TRBV5-1 | CASSSRGQGITDTQYF | TGCGCCAGCAGCTCCCGGGGACAGGGGATCACAGATACGCAGTATTTT
NA | NA | TRBJ2-5 | TRBV19 | CASSMVQMETQYF | TGTGCCAGTAGTATGGTGCAGATGGAGACCCAGTACTTC
NA | NA | TRBJ2-7 | TRBV3-1/TRBV3-2 | CASSQGPGPYEQYF | TGTGCCAGCAGCCAAGGCCCTGGGCCCTACGAGCAGTACTTC
NA | NA | TRBJ1-5 | TRBV19 | CASSIGGGQPQHF | TGTGCCAGTAGTATAGGAGGTGGTCAGCCCCAGCATTTT
NA | NA | TRBJ2-1 | TRBV11-2 | CASSLLGVHSNEQFF | TGTGCCAGCAGCTTACTCGGAGTCCACTCTAATGAGCAGTTCTTC
TRBD2 | NA | TRBJ2-3 | TRBV7-9 | CASSLRSGGGSTDTQYF | TGTGCCAGCAGCCTCCGAAGCGGGGGGGGTAGCACAGATACGCAGTATTTT
TRBD1 | NA | TRBJ2-3 | TRBV10-3 | CAISRQGDTDTQYF | TGTGCCATCAGCAGACAGGGCGATACAGATACGCAGTATTTT
NA | few | TRBJ1-1 | TRBV7-2 | CASSSGTYTEAFF | TGTGCCAGCAGCTCCGGGACCTACACTGAAGCTTTCTTT
NA | NA | TRBJ1-5 | TRBV9 | CASSADGSRPQHF | TGTGCCAGCAGCGCGGACGGGTCCAGGCCCCAGCATTTT
NA | once | TRBJ2-3 | TRBV4-3 | CASSRGGGEPGTDTQYF | TGCGCCAGCAGCAGGGGCGGGGGCGAACCTGGCACAGATACGCAGTATTTT